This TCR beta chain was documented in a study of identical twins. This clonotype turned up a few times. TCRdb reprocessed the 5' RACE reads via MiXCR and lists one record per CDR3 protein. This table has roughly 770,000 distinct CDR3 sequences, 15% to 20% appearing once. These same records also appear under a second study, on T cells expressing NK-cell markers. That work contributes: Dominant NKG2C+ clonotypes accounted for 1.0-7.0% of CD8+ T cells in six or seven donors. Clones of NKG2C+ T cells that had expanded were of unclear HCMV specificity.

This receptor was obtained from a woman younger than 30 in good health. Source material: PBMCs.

CDR3 amino acids: CSARGQRAGQLYEQYF. In DNA form, the CDR3 reads TGCAGTGCTAGAGGTCAAAGGGCTGGACAGCTGTACGAGCAGTACTTC. The V gene is TRBV20-1, the J gene TRBJ2-7; tentative D call: TRBD1 (6 bases). This CDR3 has 16 amino acids. Germline assignment: CDR1 DFQATT and CDR2 SNEGSKA (reference sequence). The V end lost 1 base, the J end lost 4 bases, and 20 bases lay between the germline ends.